A selection of T cell receptor beta chains follows, all from one sample in a study of T-cell reconstitution after alpha-beta-depleted transplantation in children. TCRdb reprocessed the PCR reads with MiXCR, giving one entry per CDR3 protein. Counted here are around 580,000 distinct CDR3 sequences, about 23% occurring once; the ten biggest clones make up about 14%. The input for sequencing was PBMCs, mostly from graft donor cells, taken 360 days after TCRalphabeta/CD19-depleted stem cell transplant. The receptors shown here come from a boy under two years old who had a stem cell transplant for acute myeloid leukemia, so the T cells may come from the graft donor. Both conserved end residues are part of each CDR3. The order of the fields is J gene, V gene, CDR3 length, D gene, clone size, CDR3 protein, CDR3 DNA. The D gene is left open where the match is weak. Clone sizes are given selectively: once, few, many, or a class where the clone is expanded.

TRBJ2-4	TRBV4-2	17	NA	NA	CASSQGGGAGVKNIQYF	TGTGCCAGCAGCCAAGGTGGGGGGGCTGGTGTCAAAAACATTCAGTACTTC
TRBJ2-1	TRBV4-2	13	NA	many	CASSQVDRNEQFF	TGTGCCAGCAGCCAAGTAGACCGGAATGAGCAGTTCTTC
TRBJ2-1	TRBV20-1	15	NA	NA	CSAPRANEGYNEQFF	TGCAGTGCCCCGCGGGCCAACGAGGGCTACAATGAGCAGTTCTTC
TRBJ1-2	TRBV6-5	13	NA	NA	CASSYGGQRGYTF	TGTGCCAGCAGTTATGGGGGGCAAAGAGGCTACACCTTC
TRBJ2-4	TRBV7-9	14	NA	NA	CASSLTGTQNIQYF	TGTGCCAGCAGCCTTACCGGGACCCAAAACATTCAGTACTTC
TRBJ2-7	TRBV5-1	15	NA	many	CASSTTGLGSYEQYF	TGCGCCAGCAGCACAACTGGACTCGGCTCCTACGAGCAGTACTTC
TRBJ2-2	TRBV20-1	16	NA	few	CSARDQTRVITGELFF	TGCAGTGCTAGAGATCAGACTAGGGTGATTACCGGGGAGCTGTTTTTT
TRBJ2-5	TRBV7-6	17	TRBD2	few	CASSSDYGGKGVETQYF	TGTGCCAGCAGCTCAGATTACGGGGGGAAAGGGGTAGAGACCCAGTACTTC
TRBJ2-6	TRBV28	16	NA	NA	CASSFFDGTRANVLTF	TGTGCCAGCAGTTTTTTCGACGGAACAAGGGCCAACGTCCTGACTTTC
TRBJ2-3	TRBV25-1	16	TRBD1	NA	CASSEGTAISTDTQYF	TGTGCCAGCAGTGAAGGGACAGCTATCTCCACAGATACGCAGTATTTT
TRBJ2-7	TRBV11-2	12	NA	NA	CASSRQSYEQYF	TGTGCCAGCAGCCGGCAGTCCTACGAGCAGTACTTC
TRBJ2-5	TRBV20-1	13	NA	many	CSASSRAQETQYF	TGCAGTGCTAGCTCTAGGGCCCAAGAGACCCAGTACTTC
TRBJ1-2	TRBV6-5	13	NA	NA	CASSYSTNYGYTF	TGTGCCAGCAGTTACTCGACCAACTATGGCTACACCTTC
TRBJ1-1	TRBV10-3	12	NA	many	CAISESSTEAFF	TGTGCCATCAGTGAGTCTTCCACTGAAGCTTTCTTT
TRBJ2-5	TRBV29-1	14	NA	many	CSVEPLRGEETQYF	TGCAGCGTTGAACCCCTCCGGGGAGAAGAGACCCAGTACTTC
TRBJ2-1	TRBV20-1	14	TRBD2	many	CSARTSRAYNEQFF	TGCAGTGCCCGGACTAGTCGGGCCTACAATGAGCAGTTCTTC
TRBJ2-5	TRBV11-2	16	TRBD2	few	CASSLQAGWRGETQYF	TGTGCCAGCAGCCTTCAAGCGGGGTGGAGAGGAGAGACCCAGTACTTC
TRBJ2-7	TRBV12-3/TRBV12-4	13	NA	NA	CASSFNGAGEQYF	TGTGCCAGCAGTTTTAACGGGGCTGGGGAGCAGTACTTC
TRBJ2-3	TRBV2	9	NA	few	CASSATQYF	TGTGCCAGCAGTGCTACGCAGTATTTT
TRBJ2-7	TRBV7-2	14	TRBD2	NA	CASSPWTGGYEQYF	TGTGCCAGCAGCCCTTGGACGGGGGGCTACGAGCAGTACTTC
TRBJ2-7	TRBV6-1	14	NA	NA	CASSLRRGTYEQYF	TGTGCCAGCAGCCTACGCCGGGGGACCTACGAGCAGTACTTC
TRBJ1-1	TRBV10-3	12	NA	many	CAISESDTEAFF	TGTGCCATCAGTGAGTCTGACACTGAAGCTTTCTTT
TRBJ2-3	TRBV4-3	16	NA	NA	CASSQWGGSWEDTQYF	TGCGCCAGCAGCCAGTGGGGAGGCAGCTGGGAAGATACGCAGTATTTT
TRBJ1-4	TRBV11-2	17	NA	many	CASSLGHPSDPNEKLFF	TGTGCCAGCAGCTTAGGACACCCCTCGGACCCGAATGAAAAACTGTTTTTT
TRBJ2-5	TRBV7-2	14	NA	many	CASSLAGSGETQYF	TGTGCCAGCAGCTTAGCGGGGTCGGGGGAGACCCAGTACTTC
TRBJ2-1	TRBV18	11	NA	NA	CASSRLGFAFF	TGTGCCAGCTCACGGTTGGGGTTTGCGTTCTTC
TRBJ2-5	TRBV25-1	14	TRBD1	NA	CASSSDRIQETQYF	TGTGCCAGCAGCTCGGACAGGATTCAAGAGACCCAGTACTTC
TRBJ1-1	TRBV7-9	13	NA	many	CASLGGPNTEAFF	TGTGCCAGCTTAGGGGGACCTAACACTGAAGCTTTCTTT
TRBJ2-7	TRBV20-1	15	NA	NA	CSARGTDSKSYEQYF	TGCAGTGCTAGAGGAACAGACAGTAAATCCTACGAGCAGTACTTC
TRBJ1-4	TRBV28	14	NA	NA	CASSRTARNEKLFF	TGTGCCAGCAGCCGGACAGCCCGTAATGAAAAACTGTTTTTT
TRBJ2-2	TRBV5-6	16	NA	NA	CASRPSGGATTGELFF	TGTGCCAGCAGGCCCTCGGGGGGCGCAACCACCGGGGAGCTGTTTTTT
TRBJ2-7	TRBV11-3	15	TRBD1	many	CASSRRMGQDYEQYF	TGTGCCAGCAGCCGCCGAATGGGACAGGACTACGAGCAGTACTTC
TRBJ2-2	TRBV6-1	17	NA	NA	CASRTTTQGTRSGELFF	TGTGCCAGCCGAACAACCACTCAGGGAACTAGGTCCGGGGAGCTGTTTTTT
TRBJ2-1	TRBV20-1	15	TRBD2	NA	CSARVTSGVYNEQFF	TGCAGTGCTAGAGTGACTAGCGGGGTCTACAATGAGCAGTTCTTC
TRBJ2-4	TRBV20-1	13	NA	NA	CSAQALAKNIQYF	TGCAGTGCTCAGGCTCTAGCCAAAAACATTCAGTACTTC
TRBJ2-2	TRBV18	14	NA	few	CASSPPEGSGELFF	TGTGCCAGCTCACCACCGGAGGGTTCCGGGGAGCTGTTTTTT
TRBJ2-3	TRBV6-5	14	NA	many	CASSHRVSTDTQYF	TGTGCCAGCAGTCACAGGGTTAGCACAGATACGCAGTATTTT
TRBJ2-3	TRBV5-6	12	NA	few	CASEIRTDTQYF	TGTGCCAGCGAGATACGGACAGATACGCAGTATTTT
TRBJ2-3	TRBV5-1	15	TRBD2	many	CASSLAGGHGDTQYF	TGCGCCAGCAGCTTAGCGGGGGGGCACGGAGATACGCAGTATTTT
TRBJ2-1	TRBV7-6	15	NA	few	CASSPPLVPYNEQFF	TGTGCCAGCAGCCCCCCCCTAGTACCCTACAATGAGCAGTTCTTC
TRBJ2-7	TRBV4-1	16	TRBD1	few	CASSQVSRDRSYEQYF	TGCGCCAGCAGCCAAGTTAGCCGGGACAGGTCCTACGAGCAGTACTTC
TRBJ2-5	TRBV27	15	TRBD1	few	CASTPPDRPQETQYF	TGTGCCAGCACCCCGCCGGACAGGCCCCAAGAGACCCAGTACTTC
TRBJ2-2	TRBV6-1	15	NA	NA	CASSESGLNTGELFF	TGTGCCAGCAGTGAATCAGGGTTGAACACCGGGGAGCTGTTTTTT
TRBJ1-5	TRBV7-9	15	NA	few	CASSLAGGFNQPQHF	TGTGCCAGCAGCTTAGCGGGGGGGTTCAATCAGCCCCAGCATTTT
TRBJ2-1	TRBV12-3/TRBV12-4	12	NA	many	CASSFAPYEQFF	TGTGCCAGCAGTTTCGCACCCTATGAGCAGTTCTTC
TRBJ2-1	TRBV24-1	13	TRBD2	NA	CATAGTRINEQFF	TGTGCCACCGCCGGGACTAGAATCAATGAGCAGTTCTTC
TRBJ2-6	TRBV6-6	14	TRBD2	many	CASRAGSGANVLTF	TGTGCCAGCCGAGCGGGGTCCGGGGCCAACGTCCTGACTTTC
TRBJ2-7	TRBV20-1	13	TRBD1	few	CSARAQGAYEQYF	TGCAGTGCTAGGGCCCAGGGGGCGTACGAGCAGTACTTC
TRBJ2-1	TRBV11-2	18	TRBD1	NA	CASSLGAGQGGSYNEQFF	TGTGCCAGCAGCTTAGGTGCGGGACAGGGAGGCTCCTACAATGAGCAGTTCTTC
TRBJ2-5	TRBV12-3/TRBV12-4	13	NA	many	CASMMGGGETQYF	TGTGCCAGCATGATGGGGGGAGGCGAGACCCAGTACTTC
TRBJ1-2	TRBV6-5	14	NA	NA	CASSYSQGDYGYTF	TGTGCCAGCAGTTACTCTCAGGGAGACTATGGCTACACCTTC
TRBJ2-7	TRBV12-3/TRBV12-4	14	TRBD1	NA	CASRVGGQGYEQYF	TGTGCCAGCAGAGTGGGGGGACAGGGCTACGAGCAGTACTTC
TRBJ2-3	TRBV10-2	14	TRBD1	NA	CASNLGGETDTQYF	TGCGCCAGCAATCTAGGGGGCGAAACAGATACGCAGTATTTT